The 12 T cell receptor beta chains in this list originate from one sample, sequenced in a study of shared clonotypes between healthy human individuals. Assay: immunoSEQ multiplex PCR; the TCRdb copy retains only in-frame clones and omits some. The sample holds roughly 700,000 clones, around two thirds seen once. Material: memory CD4+ T cells sorted from blood. Sample subset: CD45RA-negative fraction. The receptors derive from a young woman in good health.

This chain links TRBV27 with TRBJ2-7, with 9 bases that match TRBD1. This CDR3 spans 13 amino acids. CDR1 MNHEY and CDR2 SMNVEV come from the germline V gene (reference sequence). V shed 7 bases and J 8 bases; nucleotides not matched to a gene: 9. CDR3 coding DNA: TGTGCCAGCAAGGAAGGGACAGGGCACAAGCAGTACTTC. Encoded protein: CASKEGTGHKQYF.

This clone was detected only a few times. In the same sample, other DNA sequences code for this CDR3. The CDR3 sequence is CASSIRGASTDTQYF. For the CDR3, the DNA is TGTGCCAGTAGTATACGCGGAGCTAGCACAGATACGCAGTATTTT. The J gene is TRBJ2-3, the V gene TRBV19; D is uncertain. Germline V CDR1 and CDR2: LNHDA, SQIVND (reference sequence). V dropped 2 bases and J dropped 0 bases, with 9 bases sitting between them. The CDR3 extends over 15 amino acids.

This clone has just a few counts. V usage is TRBV6-4 and J usage is TRBJ2-7; unclear D gene. CDR1 and CDR2 from the germline V gene are MRHNA and SNTAGT. There are 16 residues in the CDR3. The V end was cut by 4 bases, the J end by 2 bases, with 18 bases between. This CDR3 reads CASSAGEAAQTYEQYF. DNA of the CDR3: TGTGCCAGCAGTGCCGGTGAGGCAGCTCAGACCTACGAGCAGTACTTC.

The chain has TRBV5-1 and TRBJ2-2; possible D gene TRBD1, 6 bases. The germline V gene has CDR1 SGHRS and CDR2 YFSETQ. V was cut by 0 bases and J by 3 bases, with 9 bases left in between. CDR3 length: 15 amino acids. In DNA, the CDR3 is TGCGCCAGCAGCTTGGGGTCAGGGGACACCGGGGAGCTGTTTTTT. This sequence encodes CASSLGSGDTGELFF.

This clone was detected once. The gene calls are TRBV7-2 and TRBJ2-5; tentatively, D is TRBD1 (6 bases). CDR1 SGHTA and CDR2 FQGNSA come from the germline V gene. Trimming removed 1 base from V and 2 bases from J, with 8 bases in between. The CDR3 is made up of 14 amino acids. The CDR3 DNA is TGTGCCAGCAGCTTAGACAGGGTACAAGAGACCCAGTACTTC. Translating it yields CASSLDRVQETQYF.

The rearrangement joins TRBV7-9 to TRBJ2-3; no firm D call. The ends were cut back, 8 bases at V and 1 base at J, with 10 bases in the middle. The CDR3 loop spans 13 amino acids. Looked up from germline, CDR1 is SEHNR and CDR2 is FQNEAQ (reference sequence). In nucleotides, the CDR3 is TGTGCCAGCCATGCGTCCGGCACAGATACGCAGTATTTT. Protein sequence: CASHASGTDTQYF.

The chain carries TRBV28 and TRBJ2-1; 7 nucleotides match TRBD2. Trimming took 3 bases from V and 12 from J; bases not matched to a gene: 5. The germline CDR1 and CDR2 sequences are MDHEN and SYDVKM. This CDR3 has 12 amino acids. The CDR3 sequence: CASSFAGVGQFF. In DNA form, the CDR3 reads TGTGCCAGCAGTTTCGCGGGAGTAGGGCAGTTCTTC.

J is TRBJ1-5 and V is TRBV2, with TRBD1 matching 9 bases. Germline loops: CDR1 SNHLY, CDR2 FYNNEI. Trimming removed 5 bases from V and 7 bases from J; junction bases left unmatched: 9. The CDR3 runs 15 residues. For the CDR3, the DNA is TGTGCCAGCAGTCCTTCGACAGGGGGGATACAGCCCCAGCATTTT. This translates into CASSPSTGGIQPQHF.

This clone has just one count. The chain joins TRBV25-1 to TRBJ2-1; TRBD2 matches 12 bases. Germline V gene data show CDR1 as MGHDK and CDR2 as SYGVNS. CDR3 size: 15 residues. Losses at the gene ends were 5 bases for V and 5 bases for J; bases not matched to a gene: 4. The chain's CDR3 is CASSPLAGGHNEQFF. The CDR3 nucleotides read TGTGCCAGCAGTCCACTAGCGGGAGGCCACAATGAGCAGTTCTTC. Complete variable domain (other parts from reference TRBV25-1 and TRBJ2-1): EADIYQTPRYLVIGTGKKITLECSQTMGHDKMYWYQQDPGMELHLIHYSYGVNSTEKGDLSSESTVSRIRTEHFPLTLESARPSHTSQYLCASSPLAGGHNEQFFGPGTRLTVL.

V gene TRBV13 combines with J gene TRBJ2-7; maybe TRBD2 (6 bases). CDR3 length equals 14 residues. Trimming removed 6 bases from V and 2 bases from J, with 14 bases in between. Per germline, CDR1 PRHDT and CDR2 FYEKMQ (reference sequence). The CDR3 DNA is TGTGCCAGCAGTATAGATTCGGGGGCCTACGAGCAGTACTTC. This translates into CASSIDSGAYEQYF.

This clone was counted a single time. The chain is built from TRBV6-1 and TRBJ2-7; D might be TRBD1 (6 bases). Trimming took 2 bases from V and 4 from J, leaving 12 bases between them. Per the germline V gene, CDR1 is MNHNS and CDR2 is SASEGT. The CDR3 spans 14 residues. CDR3 region: CASSEPGAGYEQYF. The CDR3 region has the DNA TGTGCCAGCAGTGAACCAGGGGCTGGGTACGAGCAGTACTTC.

The rearrangement joins TRBV14 to TRBJ2-3; D possibly matches TRBD1 or TRBD2 (6 bases each). The CDR3 consists of 14 residues. Trimming shortened V by 0 bases and J by 9 bases, and 13 bases separated the two germline ends. The germline CDR1 and CDR2 sequences are SGHDN and FVKESK. The CDR3 nucleotides read TGTGCCAGCAGCCAAGACCGGGGGCGGCAGACGCAGTATTTT. Protein sequence: CASSQDRGRQTQYF.